This T cell receptor (beta chain) was recorded in a study of blood T cell repertoires in COVID-19. Across the whole study: Samples taken during acute and convalescent COVID-19 were collected in the United States, Italy and Spain. In each case, the material was cDNA or gDNA derived from T cells, B-cell-depleted T cells, or PBMCs.

Germline loops: CDR1 MNHEY, CDR2 SMNVEV (reference sequence). V lost 8 bases and J 5 bases, leaving 10 bases between the germline ends. The CDR3 has 11 residues. In the study's own analysis: Counts of nucleated cells, estimated from reference gene primer amplification, were obtained. The table came from immunoSEQ multiplex PCR; TCRdb's copy has only in-frame clones and leaves some out. From that table come the V and J calls and clone size; the DNA was used to work out D and trimming. This table has fewer than 300,000 clones, 88% appearing once. The sample consisted of peripheral blood. The receptor's source is a man aged 55-75 years who had recovered from COVID-19. The chain recombines TRBV27 with TRBJ2-7; D is perhaps TRBD2 (6 bases). CDR3 sequence reads: CASSGGNEQYF. The CDR3 DNA follows: TGTGCCAGCTCTGGGGGGAACGAGCAGTACTTC.